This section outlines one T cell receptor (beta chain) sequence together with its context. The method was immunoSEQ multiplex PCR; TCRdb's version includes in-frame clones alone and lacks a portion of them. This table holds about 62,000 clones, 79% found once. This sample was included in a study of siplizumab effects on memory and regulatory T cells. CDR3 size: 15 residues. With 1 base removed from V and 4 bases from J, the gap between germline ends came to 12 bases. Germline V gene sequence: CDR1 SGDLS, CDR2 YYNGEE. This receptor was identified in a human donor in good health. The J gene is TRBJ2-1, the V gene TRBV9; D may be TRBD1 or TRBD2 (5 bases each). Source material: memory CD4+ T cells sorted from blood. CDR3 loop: CASSVMGDLYNEQFF. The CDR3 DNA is TGTGCCAGCAGCGTAATGGGGGACCTTTACAATGAGCAGTTCTTC.